This is a list of T cell receptor beta chains from one sample in a study of identifying expanded T cells in peripheral blood. TCRdb's table, derived via immunoSEQ multiplex PCR, lists solely in-frame clones and lacks some. This table has approximately 140,000 clones, 86% appearing once. Material for sequencing was blood. The receptors originated from a person aged 18-69 years in good health. Both conserved end residues are part of each CDR3. D genes are given only for firm matches. Size is stated for part of the rows, as once, few or many counts, or as a class when the clone is expanded.

TRBV19	TRBJ1-1	.	.	CASSMGIRQRGEAFF	TGTGCCAGTAGTATGGGGATCAGACAGCGGGGTGAAGCTTTCTTT
TRBV9	TRBJ1-6	TRBD1	once	CASRGTDSYNSPLHF	TGTGCCAGCAGGGGGACAGACTCCTATAATTCACCCCTCCACTTT
TRBV23-1	TRBJ1-6	.	.	CASSHKWGRTGPYNSPLHF	TGCGCCAGCAGTCACAAATGGGGAAGGACGGGACCCTATAATTCACCCCTCCACTTT
TRBV18	TRBJ1-3	.	.	CASSDLGGSGNTIYF	TGTGCCAGCTCAGACCTGGGGGGCTCTGGAAACACCATATATTTT
TRBV9	TRBJ2-6	.	.	CASSVGVSGANVLTF	TGTGCCAGCAGCGTGGGAGTCTCTGGGGCCAACGTCCTGACTTTC
TRBV7-2	TRBJ1-4	.	.	CASSLLRGSSEKLFF	TGTGCCAGCAGCTTACTCAGGGGATCCTCTGAAAAACTGTTTTTT
TRBV25-1	TRBJ2-7	.	.	CASSERYYEQYF	TGTGCCAGCAGTGAGAGATACTACGAGCAGTACTTC
TRBV5-5	TRBJ2-2	TRBD1	.	CASSAAGTGNTGELFF	TGTGCCAGCAGCGCGGCCGGGACAGGGAACACCGGGGAGCTGTTTTTT
TRBV9	TRBJ1-4	.	.	CASSVAPTANEKLFF	TGTGCCAGCAGCGTAGCCCCGACAGCGAATGAAAAACTGTTTTTT
TRBV28	TRBJ2-3	TRBD2	.	CASRLAGGGTDTQYF	TGTGCCAGCAGGCTAGCGGGAGGTGGCACAGATACGCAGTATTTT
TRBV18	TRBJ1-2	.	.	CASSPPFTGTGYTF	TGTGCCAGCTCACCACCGTTTACAGGGACCGGCTACACCTTC
TRBV7-9	TRBJ2-4	TRBD2	.	CASSLPGLAGTLGIQYF	TGTGCCAGCAGCTTACCAGGACTAGCGGGGACTCTGGGCATTCAGTACTTC
TRBV2	TRBJ2-7	TRBD2	.	CASSEGLAGLYEQYF	TGTGCCAGCAGTGAAGGCCTAGCGGGACTCTACGAGCAGTACTTC
TRBV30	TRBJ2-3	.	.	CAWSANGDTQYF	TGTGCCTGGAGTGCAAACGGGGATACGCAGTATTTT
TRBV9	TRBJ2-2	.	.	CASSVVGAFTGELFF	TGTGCCAGCAGCGTAGTAGGTGCATTCACCGGGGAGCTGTTTTTT
TRBV18	TRBJ1-4	.	.	CASSPREGTNEKLFF	TGTGCCAGCTCACCAAGGGAGGGTACGAATGAAAAACTGTTTTTT
TRBV18	TRBJ2-7	.	.	CASSPAGLSSYEQYF	TGTGCCAGCTCACCGGCGGGCCTAAGCTCCTACGAGCAGTACTTC
TRBV5-1	TRBJ1-1	.	.	CASSPRGLSTEAFF	TGCGCCAGCAGTCCCCGGGGTTTGAGCACTGAAGCTTTCTTT
TRBV4-2	TRBJ1-2	TRBD1	.	CASSQGLQGASVSGYTF	TGTGCCAGCAGCCAAGGCCTGCAGGGGGCCTCAGTCTCGGGCTACACCTTC
TRBV29-1	TRBJ2-6	.	.	CSVGADGANVLTF	TGCAGCGTTGGGGCAGATGGGGCCAACGTCCTGACTTTC
TRBV29-1	TRBJ2-1	TRBD1	.	CSVHRGWIGDEQFF	TGCAGCGTCCACAGGGGCTGGATAGGCGATGAGCAGTTCTTC
TRBV7-2	TRBJ2-3	.	once	CASSPHGKTGFTDTQYF	TGTGCCAGCAGCCCACACGGAAAGACAGGTTTCACAGATACGCAGTATTTT
TRBV19	TRBJ2-4	.	.	CASSIAGPGIDIQYF	TGTGCCAGTAGTATCGCGGGGCCAGGGATTGACATTCAGTACTTC
TRBV5-1	TRBJ2-1	.	.	CASSLASSNEQFF	TGCGCCAGCAGCTTGGCCAGCAGCAATGAGCAGTTCTTC
TRBV5-1	TRBJ2-3	.	.	CASSFGRGLDGDTQYF	TGCGCCAGCAGCTTTGGGAGAGGTCTGGATGGGGATACGCAGTATTTT
TRBV25-1	TRBJ2-2	TRBD2	.	CASSEGPSGGLNTGELFF	TGTGCCAGCAGTGAAGGGCCTAGCGGGGGGCTTAATACCGGGGAGCTGTTTTTT
TRBV29-1	TRBJ1-2	TRBD1	many	CSVEPRDRVDGYTF	TGCAGCGTTGAACCCCGGGACAGGGTGGATGGCTACACCTTC
TRBV4-2	TRBJ2-2	TRBD2	.	CASSQDMASGGLHTGELFF	TGTGCCAGCAGCCAAGATATGGCTAGCGGGGGGCTTCACACCGGGGAGCTGTTTTTT